Sequencing of this TCR beta chain was carried out in a study of T cell responses to AZD1222 COVID-19 vaccine. Study-wide background: The study pooled second doses at about 4 or about 12 weeks.

Profiling relied on immunoSEQ multiplex PCR, and the TCRdb table lists in-frame clones only, not all of them. The sample includes over 100,000 clones, more than 75% of them seen just once. Study observations and caveats: Targets within unmutated variant regions were reportedly found for nearly half of spike-specific TCRs. Spike-specific TCRs gained breadth and depth after people received two AZD1222 doses. Along spike, vaccine-associated CD4 TCRs were found throughout, with dominance at 160-218 and 743-854.

The CDR3 is 15 amino acids. V was cut by 5 bases and J by 2 bases, with 15 bases left in between. Germline V CDR1 and CDR2: LNHDA, SQIVND (reference sequence). With respect to this clone: The antigen is undetermined.

The sequenced sample was peripheral blood, obtained on day 0 of AZD1222 vaccination. The clonotype was recovered from an adult in good health. The chain combines TRBV19 with TRBJ1-1; tentative D call: TRBD1 (6 bases). CDR3 DNA: TGTGCCAGTAGTCCCAGGGGAGCCCTAAACACTGAAGCTTTCTTT. It yields the protein CASSPRGALNTEAFF.